This T cell receptor beta chain was captured in a study of blood T cells in healthy people across ages. About the research overall: The capture of about one barcoded beta molecule per two T cells was achieved by template switching.

In each sample, at least 7 million PBMCs were isolated. With a J-beta primer mix and a sample-barcoded 5' primer, a second PCR ran about 6 to 11 cycles. TCRdb used MiXCR to reprocess the 5' RACE reads, holding one entry per CDR3 protein. The sample shows around 1.5 million distinct CDR3 sequences, 30% to 35% of them seen only once. Germline V gene sequence: CDR1 DFQATT, CDR2 SNEGSKA (reference sequence). Trimming removed 4 bases at V and 2 bases at J, with 14 bases between. This CDR3 comprises 14 residues. Sequencing input: blood. The clonotype comes from a woman in her twenties or thirties in good health. The V call is TRBV20-1, the J call TRBJ2-5; TRBD2 is a possible D gene (5 bases). DNA for the CDR3: TGCAGTGCTACGGCCAGCGGACCTCAAGAGACCCAGTACTTC. The encoded protein is CSATASGPQETQYF.